This T cell receptor (beta chain) was found in a study of T-cell memory formation after mild COVID-19. One entry per CDR3 protein results from TCRdb running MiXCR on the 5' RACE reads. The sample has more than 100,000 distinct CDR3 sequences, approximately 5.9% seen once. The J segment lost 6 bases and the V segment lost 3 bases, leaving 5 bases of the junction unmatched. The CDR3 sequence is 14 residues long. The genes are TRBV12-3 or TRBV12-4 and TRBJ2-3, with TRBD2 identical over 8 bases. The sequencing input was PBMCs or a T cell subset sorted from them (not recorded which). This clonotype originated in an adult woman who had mild COVID-19 (a few samples of this study predate the infection). Cell type and time point are not known. CDR3 nucleotides: TGTGCCAGCAGTTTGGGACTAGGGTTCGATACGCAGTATTTT. The encoded protein is CASSLGLGFDTQYF.